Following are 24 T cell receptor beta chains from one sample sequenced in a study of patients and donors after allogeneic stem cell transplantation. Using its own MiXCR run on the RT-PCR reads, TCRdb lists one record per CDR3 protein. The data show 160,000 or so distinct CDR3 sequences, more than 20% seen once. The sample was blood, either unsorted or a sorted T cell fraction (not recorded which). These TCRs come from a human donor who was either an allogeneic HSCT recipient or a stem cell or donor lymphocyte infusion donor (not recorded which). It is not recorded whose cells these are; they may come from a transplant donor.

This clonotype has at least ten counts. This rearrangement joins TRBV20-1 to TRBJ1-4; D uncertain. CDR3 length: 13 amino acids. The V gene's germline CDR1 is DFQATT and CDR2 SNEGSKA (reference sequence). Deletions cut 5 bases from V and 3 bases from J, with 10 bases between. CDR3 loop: CSAPDPSNEKLFF. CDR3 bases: TGCAGTGCTCCGGACCCTTCTAATGAAAAACTGTTTTTT.

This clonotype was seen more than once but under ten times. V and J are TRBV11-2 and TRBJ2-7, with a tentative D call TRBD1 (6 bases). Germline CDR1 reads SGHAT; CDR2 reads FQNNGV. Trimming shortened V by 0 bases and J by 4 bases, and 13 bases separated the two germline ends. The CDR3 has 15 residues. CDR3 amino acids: CASSLETGGPYEQYF. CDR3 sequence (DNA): TGTGCCAGCAGCTTAGAGACAGGAGGCCCTTACGAGCAGTACTTC. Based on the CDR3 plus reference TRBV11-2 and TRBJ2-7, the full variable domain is EAGVAQSPRYKIIEKRQSVAFWCNPISGHATLYWYQQILGQGPKLLIQFQNNGVVDDSQLPKDRFSAERLKGVDSTLKIQPAKLEDSAVYLCASSLETGGPYEQYFGPGTRLTVT.

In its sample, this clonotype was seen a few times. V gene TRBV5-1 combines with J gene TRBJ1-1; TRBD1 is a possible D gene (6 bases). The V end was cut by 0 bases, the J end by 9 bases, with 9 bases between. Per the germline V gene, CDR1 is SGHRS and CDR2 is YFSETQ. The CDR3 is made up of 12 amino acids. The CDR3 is CASSLGWGQAFF. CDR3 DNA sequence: TGCGCCAGCAGCTTGGGCTGGGGGCAAGCTTTCTTT.

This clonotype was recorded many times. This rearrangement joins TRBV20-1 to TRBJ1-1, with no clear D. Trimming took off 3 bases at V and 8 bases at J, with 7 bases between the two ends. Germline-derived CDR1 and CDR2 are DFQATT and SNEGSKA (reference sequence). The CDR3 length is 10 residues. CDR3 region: CSARNPEAFF. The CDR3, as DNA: TGCAGTGCTAGGAACCCGGAAGCTTTCTTT.

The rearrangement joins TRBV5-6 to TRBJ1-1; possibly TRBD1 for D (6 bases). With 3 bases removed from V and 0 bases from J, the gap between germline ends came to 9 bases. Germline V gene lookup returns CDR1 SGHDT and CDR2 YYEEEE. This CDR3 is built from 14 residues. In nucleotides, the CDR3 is TGTGCCAGCAGCTCGGACAGTTTGAACACTGAAGCTTTCTTT. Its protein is CASSSDSLNTEAFF. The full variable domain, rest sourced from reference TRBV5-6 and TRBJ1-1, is DAGVTQSPTHLIKTRGQQVTLRCSPKSGHDTVSWYQQALGQGPQFIFQYYEEEERQRGNFPDRFSGHQFPNYSSELNVNALLLGDSALYLCASSSDSLNTEAFFGQGTRLTVV.

This CDR3 reads CASSLDLRVSGGYTF. In DNA, the CDR3 is TGTGCCAGCAGCTTAGACCTGAGGGTGTCGGGTGGCTACACCTTC. V is TRBV11-2 and J is TRBJ1-2, with D unresolved. Per the germline V gene, CDR1 is SGHAT and CDR2 is FQNNGV. The CDR3 has 15 residues. V lost 0 bases and J lost 7, with 15 bases in between.

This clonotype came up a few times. The chain's CDR3 is CASSRLTGILGELFF. The CDR3 DNA sequence: TGTGCCAGCAGCCGGCTGACAGGGATCTTGGGGGAGCTGTTTTTT. This chain links TRBV12-3 or TRBV12-4 with TRBJ2-2; TRBD1 matches 7 bases. V was pared by 6 bases and J by 8 bases, with 12 bases of the junction left unmatched. The CDR3 covers 15 residues.

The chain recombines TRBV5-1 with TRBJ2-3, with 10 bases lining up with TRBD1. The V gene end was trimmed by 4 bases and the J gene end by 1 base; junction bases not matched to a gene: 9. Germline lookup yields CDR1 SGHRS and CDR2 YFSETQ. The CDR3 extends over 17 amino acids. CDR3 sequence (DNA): TGCGCCAGCAGCCGCCCCGGGACAGGGGACCGCACAGATACGCAGTATTTT. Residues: CASSRPGTGDRTDTQYF.

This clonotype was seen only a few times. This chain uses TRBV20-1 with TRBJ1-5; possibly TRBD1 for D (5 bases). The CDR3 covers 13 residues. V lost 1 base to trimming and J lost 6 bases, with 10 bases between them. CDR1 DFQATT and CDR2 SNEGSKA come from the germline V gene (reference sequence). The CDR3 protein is CSARAQVGQPQHF. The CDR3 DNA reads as TGCAGTGCTAGAGCACAGGTTGGTCAGCCCCAGCATTTT.

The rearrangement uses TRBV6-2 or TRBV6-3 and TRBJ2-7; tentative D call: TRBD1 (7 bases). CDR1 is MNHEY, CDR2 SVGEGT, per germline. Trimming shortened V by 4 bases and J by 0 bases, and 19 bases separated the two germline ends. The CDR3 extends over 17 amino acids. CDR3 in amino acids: CASSFPSSGGLSYEQYF. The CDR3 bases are TGTGCCAGCAGTTTTCCCTCTTCAGGGGGGCTCTCCTACGAGCAGTACTTC.

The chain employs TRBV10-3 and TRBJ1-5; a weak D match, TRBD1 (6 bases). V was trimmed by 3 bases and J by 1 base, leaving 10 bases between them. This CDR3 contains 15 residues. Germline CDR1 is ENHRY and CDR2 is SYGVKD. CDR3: CAISDVQGSNQPQHF. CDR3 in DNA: TGTGCCATCAGTGATGTACAGGGAAGCAATCAGCCCCAGCATTTT.

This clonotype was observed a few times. CDR3 DNA: TGTGCCAGCAGTTTAGTGGGACTATATGGCTACACCTTC. Translating it yields CASSLVGLYGYTF. The V and J genes are TRBV12-3 or TRBV12-4 and TRBJ1-2; perhaps TRBD1 as D (5 bases). The germline V and J ends were trimmed by 1 base and 5 bases, with 8 bases remaining between them. The CDR3 is 13 residues long.

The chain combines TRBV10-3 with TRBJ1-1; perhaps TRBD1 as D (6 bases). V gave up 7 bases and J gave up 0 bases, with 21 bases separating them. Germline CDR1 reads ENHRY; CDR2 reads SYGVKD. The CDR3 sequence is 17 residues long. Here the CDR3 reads CAINKGPNTGMNTEAFF. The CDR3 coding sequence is TGTGCCATCAACAAAGGGCCCAATACAGGGATGAACACTGAAGCTTTCTTT.

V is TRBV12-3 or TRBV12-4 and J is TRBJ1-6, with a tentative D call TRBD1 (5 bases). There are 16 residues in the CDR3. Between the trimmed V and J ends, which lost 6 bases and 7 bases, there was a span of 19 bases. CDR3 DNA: TGTGCCAGCAGCCATGAACTTAGGGGATTGAATTCACCCCTCCACTTT. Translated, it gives CASSHELRGLNSPLHF.

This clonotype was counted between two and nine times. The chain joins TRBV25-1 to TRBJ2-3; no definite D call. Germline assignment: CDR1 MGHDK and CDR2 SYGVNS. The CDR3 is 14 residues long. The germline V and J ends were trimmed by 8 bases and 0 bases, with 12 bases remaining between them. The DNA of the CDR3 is TGTGCCAGCCCTTACATGGCAAGCACAGATACGCAGTATTTT. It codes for CASPYMASTDTQYF.

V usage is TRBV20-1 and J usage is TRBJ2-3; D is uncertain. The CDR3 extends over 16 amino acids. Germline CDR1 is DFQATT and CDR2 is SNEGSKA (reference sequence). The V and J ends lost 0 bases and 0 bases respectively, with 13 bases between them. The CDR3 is CSARDQSVTSTDTQYF. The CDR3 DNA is TGCAGTGCTAGAGATCAATCAGTTACTAGCACAGATACGCAGTATTTT.

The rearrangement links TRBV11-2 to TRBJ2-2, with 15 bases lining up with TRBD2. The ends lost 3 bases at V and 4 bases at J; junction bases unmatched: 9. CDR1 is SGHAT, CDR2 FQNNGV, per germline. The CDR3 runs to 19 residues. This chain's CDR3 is CASSFPGTSGRRITGELFF. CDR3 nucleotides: TGTGCCAGCAGCTTTCCCGGGACTAGCGGGAGGCGTATCACCGGGGAGCTGTTTTTT.

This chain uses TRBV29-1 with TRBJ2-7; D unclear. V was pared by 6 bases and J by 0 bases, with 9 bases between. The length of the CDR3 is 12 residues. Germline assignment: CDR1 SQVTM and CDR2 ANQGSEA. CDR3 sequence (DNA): TGCAGCGTAGGACCCACCTCCTACGAGCAGTACTTC. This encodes CSVGPTSYEQYF.

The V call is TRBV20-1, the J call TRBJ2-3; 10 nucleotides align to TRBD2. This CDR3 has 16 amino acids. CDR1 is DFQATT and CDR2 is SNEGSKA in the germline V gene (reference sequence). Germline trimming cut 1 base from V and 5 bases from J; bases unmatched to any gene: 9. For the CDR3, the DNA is TGCAGTGCTAGAGGCCTCCTAGCGGGAGACGAAGATACGCAGTATTTT. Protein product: CSARGLLAGDEDTQYF.

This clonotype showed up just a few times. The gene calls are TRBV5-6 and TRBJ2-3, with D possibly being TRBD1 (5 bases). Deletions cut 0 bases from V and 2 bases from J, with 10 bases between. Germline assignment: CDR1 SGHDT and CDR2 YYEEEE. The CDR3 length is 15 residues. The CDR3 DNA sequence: TGTGCCAGCAGCTTGGGACAGAGCAACACAGATACGCAGTATTTT. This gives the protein CASSLGQSNTDTQYF.

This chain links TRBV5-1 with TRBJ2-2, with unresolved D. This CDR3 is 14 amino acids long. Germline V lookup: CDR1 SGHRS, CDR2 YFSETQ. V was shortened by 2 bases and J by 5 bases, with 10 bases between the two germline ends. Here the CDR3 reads CASSFPLGTGELFF. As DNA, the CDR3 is TGCGCCAGCAGCTTTCCCCTAGGGACCGGGGAGCTGTTTTTT.

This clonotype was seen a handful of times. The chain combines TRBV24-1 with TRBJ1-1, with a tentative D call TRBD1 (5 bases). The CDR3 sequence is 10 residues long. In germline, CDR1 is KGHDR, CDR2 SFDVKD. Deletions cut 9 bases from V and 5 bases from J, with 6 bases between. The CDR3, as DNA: TGTGCCACCCAGGGTACTGAAGCTTTCTTT. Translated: CATQGTEAFF.

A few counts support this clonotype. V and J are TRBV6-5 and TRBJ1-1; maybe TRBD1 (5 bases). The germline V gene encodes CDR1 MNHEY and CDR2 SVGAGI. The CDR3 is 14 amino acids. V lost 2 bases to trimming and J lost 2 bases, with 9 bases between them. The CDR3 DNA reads TGTGCCAGCAGTTACGGCAGGGTTAACACTGAAGCTTTCTTT. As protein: CASSYGRVNTEAFF.

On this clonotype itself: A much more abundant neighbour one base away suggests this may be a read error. The chain's CDR3 is CSALQGGLGTNYDYTF. In nucleotides, the CDR3 is TGCAGTGCACTACAGGGGGGCCTTGGGACTAACTATGACTACACCTTC. The chain recombines TRBV20-1 with TRBJ1-2; 8 bases are shared with TRBD1. This CDR3 is built from 16 residues. Germline CDR1 is DFQATT and CDR2 is SNEGSKA (reference sequence).